A selection of T cell receptor beta chains follows, all from one sample in a study of blood T cell repertoires in COVID-19. Repertoires were generated with immunoSEQ multiplex PCR, while TCRdb's copy carries only in-frame clones and drops some. The table shows roughly 140,000 clones, with approximately 80% occurring only once. The sample comprised peripheral blood. Every receptor here comes from a human donor in a cohort sampled during active COVID-19. Each CDR3 is given with its conserved first and last residue. The D gene is left open where the match is weak. Not all rows give a size; the values are once, few, many and, for expanded clones, a class.

size	V	J	length	D	CDR3	DNA
-	TRBV19	TRBJ1-6	14	-	CASSISGGNGPLHF	TGTGCCAGTAGTATAAGTGGAGGTAATGGGCCCCTCCACTTT
-	TRBV4-3	TRBJ1-6	18	TRBD1	CASSQDLQGDSYNSPLHF	TGCGCCAGCAGCCAAGACCTACAGGGGGATTCCTATAATTCACCCCTCCACTTT
-	TRBV19	TRBJ2-7	15	TRBD2	CASSATSGAIPEQYF	TGTGCCAGTAGTGCGACTAGCGGGGCCATACCCGAGCAGTACTTC
-	TRBV5-8	TRBJ2-3	15	TRBD2	CASSLTSGDTDTQYF	TGTGCCAGCAGCTTGACTAGCGGGGACACAGATACGCAGTATTTT
-	TRBV29-1	TRBJ2-3	10	-	CSVFGDTQYF	TGCAGCGTCTTCGGGGATACGCAGTATTTT
once	TRBV7-6	TRBJ2-3	16	TRBD2	CASSPTVAGWADTQYF	TGTGCCAGCAGCCCGACGGTAGCGGGGTGGGCAGATACGCAGTATTTT
-	TRBV6-2/TRBV6-3	TRBJ2-2	15	TRBD1	CASSRSGTGTGELFF	TGTGCCAGCAGTCGGTCCGGGACAGGGACCGGGGAGCTGTTTTTT
-	TRBV6-2/TRBV6-3	TRBJ2-7	15	-	CASSLPTGVPYEQYF	TGTGCCAGCAGTCTCCCTACAGGTGTACCCTACGAGCAGTACTTC
-	TRBV5-1	TRBJ2-1	15	-	CASSSAIPSYNEQFF	TGCGCCAGCAGCTCCGCTATACCCTCCTACAATGAGCAGTTCTTC
-	TRBV6-5	TRBJ2-5	14	-	CASSYQHRPETQYF	TGTGCCAGCAGTTACCAGCACAGACCAGAGACCCAGTACTTC
-	TRBV6-5	TRBJ1-1	13	-	CASTGGPGTEAFF	TGTGCCAGCACGGGGGGCCCCGGGACTGAAGCTTTCTTT
-	TRBV6-4	TRBJ2-3	15	-	CASRLGPASTDTQYF	TGTGCCAGCAGACTGGGGCCCGCCAGCACAGATACGCAGTATTTT
-	TRBV28	TRBJ1-2	13	-	CASSLGFLVGYTF	TGTGCCAGCAGCCTCGGGTTCTTAGTCGGCTACACCTTC
-	TRBV19	TRBJ2-1	17	TRBD2	CASKGLALGSSYNEQFF	TGTGCCAGTAAGGGACTAGCGCTGGGGAGCTCCTACAATGAGCAGTTCTTC
-	TRBV3-1/TRBV3-2	TRBJ2-7	14	-	CASSQGQSRAEQYF	TGTGCCAGCAGCCAAGGCCAATCCAGGGCCGAGCAGTACTTC
-	TRBV5-1	TRBJ2-7	14	-	CASSLGLESYEQYF	TGCGCCAGCAGCTTGGGACTGGAGTCCTACGAGCAGTACTTC
-	TRBV4-2	TRBJ1-2	16	TRBD1	CASSPRQGASLGGYTF	TGTGCCAGCAGCCCAAGACAGGGGGCTAGTTTGGGTGGCTACACCTTC
-	TRBV10-1	TRBJ1-3	17	-	CASSENAKSRAGNTIYF	TGCGCCAGCAGTGAGAATGCGAAATCCAGGGCTGGAAACACCATATATTTT
-	TRBV18	TRBJ1-5	13	-	CASSPHRDQPQHF	TGTGCCAGCTCACCGCACAGAGATCAGCCCCAGCATTTT
-	TRBV5-1	TRBJ1-2	15	-	CASSRESVSNYGYTF	TGCGCCAGCAGCAGAGAAAGTGTGTCTAACTATGGCTACACCTTC
-	TRBV11-1	TRBJ2-3	14	-	CASSLWREEDTQYF	TGTGCCAGCAGCTTATGGAGGGAGGAAGATACGCAGTATTTT
-	TRBV7-9	TRBJ2-5	15	TRBD2	CASSFWAGGRETQYF	TGTGCCAGCAGCTTTTGGGCGGGGGGCCGAGAGACCCAGTACTTC
-	TRBV6-1	TRBJ1-2	13	-	CASSELIVRGYTF	TGTGCCAGCAGTGAACTGATCGTCAGGGGCTACACCTTC
-	TRBV5-6	TRBJ2-3	12	-	CASSPTRDTQYF	TGTGCCAGCAGCCCCACTAGAGATACGCAGTATTTT
-	TRBV5-4	TRBJ2-7	15	TRBD2	CASSSPGTSLRQQYF	TGTGCCAGCAGCTCCCCCGGGACTAGCCTCCGACAGCAGTACTTC
-	TRBV14	TRBJ1-2	17	-	CASSQDAGTVLGYGYTF	TGTGCCAGCAGCCAAGACGCGGGAACGGTTTTGGGCTATGGCTACACCTTC
-	TRBV6-1	TRBJ2-5	15	TRBD1	CASSEARDRLWTQYF	TGTGCCAGCAGTGAAGCCCGGGACAGGCTGTGGACCCAGTACTTC
few	TRBV7-2	TRBJ1-6	15	-	CASSFSTDGNSPLHF	TGTGCCAGCAGCTTTTCGACAGACGGTAATTCACCCCTCCACTTT
few	TRBV19	TRBJ1-4	15	-	CASSPLTGKYEKLFF	TGTGCCAGTAGTCCCCTAACAGGGAAATACGAAAAACTGTTTTTT
-	TRBV6-4	TRBJ2-7	14	-	CASSREGHSYEQYF	TGTGCCAGCAGCCGGGAAGGTCACTCCTACGAGCAGTACTTC
-	TRBV7-6	TRBJ2-7	12	-	CASSPDRYEQYF	TGTGCCAGCAGCCCCGACAGATACGAGCAGTACTTC
-	TRBV5-1	TRBJ2-2	20	-	CASLKPRRTDPALNTGELFF	TGCGCCAGCTTAAAACCCAGACGGACAGACCCCGCTTTAAACACCGGGGAGCTGTTTTTT
few	TRBV10-1	TRBJ2-7	14	-	CASSRGPFRIEQYF	TGCGCCAGCAGCAGGGGACCATTTCGGATTGAGCAGTACTTC
-	TRBV4-3	TRBJ2-1	16	TRBD2	CASSQQTSGGVDEQFF	TGCGCCAGCAGCCAACAGACTAGCGGGGGGGTAGATGAGCAGTTCTTC
-	TRBV7-7	TRBJ2-3	21	TRBD2	CASSFSEFELAGGNSTDTQYF	TGTGCTAGCAGCTTTAGTGAGTTCGAACTAGCGGGGGGAAATAGCACAGATACGCAGTATTTT
-	TRBV19	TRBJ2-7	13	-	CASSPTRGWGMYF	TGTGCCAGTAGTCCTACCAGGGGATGGGGTATGTACTTC
-	TRBV7-2	TRBJ2-7	16	TRBD2	CASSAKTSGGSYEQYF	TGTGCCAGCAGCGCGAAGACTAGCGGGGGGTCCTACGAGCAGTACTTC
once	TRBV5-1	TRBJ2-2	15	TRBD1	CASSLATGGSGELFF	TGCGCCAGCAGCTTGGCGACAGGGGGGTCTGGGGAGCTGTTTTTT
-	TRBV7-9	TRBJ1-1	12	-	CASSFLRTEAFF	TGTGCCAGCAGCTTCCTGAGGACTGAAGCTTTCTTT
-	TRBV7-2	TRBJ1-6	14	-	CASRGQTGNSPLHF	TGTGCCAGCCGGGGCCAAACAGGGAATTCACCCCTCCACTTT
-	TRBV7-8	TRBJ1-4	16	-	CASSYPKGGTNEKLFF	TGTGCCAGCAGCTATCCTAAGGGGGGGACTAATGAAAAACTGTTTTTT
-	TRBV23-1	TRBJ1-1	11	-	CASSQLLGGFF	TGCGCCAGCAGTCAATTGCTAGGAGGTTTCTTT
-	TRBV3-1/TRBV3-2	TRBJ2-2	15	TRBD1	CASSKGGPNTGELFF	TGTGCCAGCAGTAAAGGGGGCCCGAACACCGGGGAGCTGTTTTTT
-	TRBV23-1	TRBJ2-5	18	TRBD1	CASTRGGGGTGVGKTQYF	TGCGCCAGCACCAGAGGGGGAGGAGGGACAGGGGTAGGAAAGACCCAGTACTTC
-	TRBV3-1/TRBV3-2	TRBJ2-2	16	-	CASSDQRLGNTGELFF	TGTGCCAGCAGCGACCAAAGACTAGGGAACACCGGGGAGCTGTTTTTT
-	TRBV5-1	TRBJ1-6	16	TRBD1	CASSLAGDRGLSPLHF	TGCGCCAGCAGCTTGGCCGGGGACAGGGGGCTTTCACCCCTCCACTTT
-	TRBV4-1	TRBJ2-5	16	-	CASSQPGRGQQETQYF	TGCGCCAGCAGCCAACCCGGTCGGGGACAACAAGAGACCCAGTACTTC
-	TRBV5-5	TRBJ1-1	18	-	CASSRTIPGLGGSTEAFF	TGTGCCAGCAGCAGAACGATACCGGGCCTTGGAGGTAGCACTGAAGCTTTCTTT
-	TRBV7-3	TRBJ2-3	15	-	CASSSRGVSTDTQYF	TGTGCCAGCAGCTCCCGGGGAGTTAGCACAGATACGCAGTATTTT
few	TRBV7-2	TRBJ2-1	15	TRBD2	CASSERLAGYNEQFF	TGTGCCAGCAGCGAGCGACTAGCGGGGTACAATGAGCAGTTCTTC
-	TRBV5-1	TRBJ2-1	17	TRBD2	CASSWGLAGGIYNEQFF	TGCGCCAGCAGCTGGGGACTAGCGGGGGGCATCTACAATGAGCAGTTCTTC
-	TRBV5-6	TRBJ2-2	12	-	CASSAGFGELFF	TGTGCCAGCAGCGCAGGGTTCGGGGAGCTGTTTTTT
-	TRBV2	TRBJ1-4	13	TRBD1	CASSDQGGEKLFF	TGTGCCAGCAGTGACCAGGGGGGAGAAAAACTGTTTTTT
-	TRBV4-2	TRBJ2-5	20	TRBD2	CASSQDLTGLAGMYQETQYF	TGTGCCAGCAGCCAAGATTTGACGGGGCTAGCGGGGATGTACCAAGAGACCCAGTACTTC
-	TRBV28	TRBJ1-2	12	-	CATERRDYGYTF	TGTGCCACAGAACGGAGAGACTATGGCTACACCTTC
-	TRBV2	TRBJ2-7	14	TRBD1	CASSEETGGHEQYF	TGTGCCAGCAGTGAAGAGACAGGGGGCCACGAGCAGTACTTC
few	TRBV12-3/TRBV12-4	TRBJ2-7	13	TRBD1	CASVGTESYEQYF	TGTGCCAGTGTAGGGACAGAATCCTACGAGCAGTACTTC
-	TRBV18	TRBJ2-7	15	TRBD1	CASSPGQGDTYEQYF	TGTGCCAGCTCACCAGGACAGGGAGACACCTACGAGCAGTACTTC